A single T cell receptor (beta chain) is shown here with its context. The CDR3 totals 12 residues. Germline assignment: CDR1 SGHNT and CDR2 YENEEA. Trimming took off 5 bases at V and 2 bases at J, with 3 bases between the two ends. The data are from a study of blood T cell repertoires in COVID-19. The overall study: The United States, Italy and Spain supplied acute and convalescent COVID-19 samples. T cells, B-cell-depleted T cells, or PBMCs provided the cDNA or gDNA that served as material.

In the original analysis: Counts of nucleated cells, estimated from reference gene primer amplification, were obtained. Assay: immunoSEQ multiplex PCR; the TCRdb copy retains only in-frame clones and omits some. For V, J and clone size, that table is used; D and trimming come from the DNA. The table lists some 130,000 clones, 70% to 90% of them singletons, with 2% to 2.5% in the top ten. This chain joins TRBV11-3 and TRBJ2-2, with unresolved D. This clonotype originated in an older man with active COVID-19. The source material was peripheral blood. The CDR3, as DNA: TGTGCCAGCAGCCCAAACACCGGGGAGCTGTTTTTT. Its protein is CASSPNTGELFF.